The rows below give T cell receptor beta chains drawn from one sample of a study of blood T cells in healthy people across ages. Each CDR3 protein gets one entry after TCRdb re-called the 5' RACE reads with MiXCR. There are approximately 690,000 distinct CDR3 sequences in the sample; roughly 50% occur only once, and approximately 40% lies in the top ten. Sequencing input: blood. These receptors all come from a man aged 55 to 70 in good health. Each CDR3 is given with its conserved first and last residue. A D gene is named only where the DNA matches it firmly. Clone size is given for some rows only: seen once, a few or many times, or a class if the clone is expanded.

J gene: TRBJ1-4; D gene: NA; clone size: NA; V gene: TRBV6-1; CDR3 protein: CASSFGGTNEKRFF; CDR3 DNA: TGTGCCAGCAGTTTCGGGGGGACTAATGAAAAACGGTTTTTT
J gene: TRBJ2-1; D gene: TRBD1; clone size: NA; V gene: TRBV14; CDR3 protein: CASSQLDRGSYNEQFF; CDR3 DNA: TGTGCCAGCAGCCAATTGGACAGGGGCTCCTACAATGAGCAGTTCTTC
J gene: TRBJ2-1; D gene: TRBD2; clone size: NA; V gene: TRBV29-1; CDR3 protein: CSSRTSGGDEQFF; CDR3 DNA: TGCAGCTCACGGACTAGCGGGGGTGATGAGCAGTTCTTC
J gene: TRBJ2-1; D gene: NA; clone size: NA; V gene: TRBV5-1; CDR3 protein: CASSLISYNEQFF; CDR3 DNA: TGCGCCAGCAGCTTAATCAGCTACAATGAGCAGTTCTTC
J gene: TRBJ2-3; D gene: NA; clone size: NA; V gene: TRBV11-1; CDR3 protein: CASSQGQSSTDTQYF; CDR3 DNA: TGTGCCAGCAGCCAAGGACAGAGCAGCACAGATACGCAGTATTTT
J gene: TRBJ1-2; D gene: NA; clone size: NA; V gene: TRBV29-1; CDR3 protein: CSVGGDGYTF; CDR3 DNA: TGCAGCGTTGGGGGTGATGGCTACACCTTC
J gene: TRBJ2-5; D gene: TRBD2; clone size: few; V gene: TRBV2; CDR3 protein: CASSERLAGVETQYF; CDR3 DNA: TGTGCCAGCAGTGAGAGACTAGCGGGGGTCGAGACCCAGTACTTC
J gene: TRBJ1-2; D gene: NA; clone size: NA; V gene: TRBV4-1; CDR3 protein: CASSPEKGVGYGYTF; CDR3 DNA: TGCGCCAGCAGCCCCGAGAAGGGGGTCGGCTATGGCTACACCTTC
J gene: TRBJ2-7; D gene: NA; clone size: NA; V gene: TRBV11-2; CDR3 protein: CASSLGSWSSYEQYF; CDR3 DNA: TGTGCCAGCAGCCTGGGCAGTTGGAGCTCCTACGAGCAGTACTTC
J gene: TRBJ2-7; D gene: TRBD1; clone size: NA; V gene: TRBV28; CDR3 protein: CASSLVGQGASYEQYF; CDR3 DNA: TGTGCCAGCAGTTTGGTAGGTCAGGGGGCCTCCTACGAGCAGTACTTC
J gene: TRBJ2-5; D gene: TRBD1; clone size: NA; V gene: TRBV5-1; CDR3 protein: CASSGGQGLETQYF; CDR3 DNA: TGCGCCAGCAGCGGGGGACAGGGGTTGGAGACCCAGTACTTC
J gene: TRBJ2-2; D gene: NA; clone size: once; V gene: TRBV7-9; CDR3 protein: CASSRQDPNTGELFF; CDR3 DNA: TGTGCCAGCAGCCGACAGGACCCGAACACCGGGGAGCTGTTTTTT
J gene: TRBJ2-1; D gene: NA; clone size: NA; V gene: TRBV15; CDR3 protein: CATSRDQGPNEQFF; CDR3 DNA: TGTGCCACCAGCAGAGATCAGGGTCCCAATGAGCAGTTCTTC
J gene: TRBJ2-2; D gene: NA; clone size: NA; V gene: TRBV12-3/TRBV12-4; CDR3 protein: CASSSGTKNTGGLFF; CDR3 DNA: TGTGCCAGCAGTTCCGGGACAAAGAACACCGGGGGGCTGTTTTTT
J gene: TRBJ2-7; D gene: NA; clone size: NA; V gene: TRBV9; CDR3 protein: CASSVAANPYEQYF; CDR3 DNA: TGTGCCAGCAGCGTAGCGGCCAACCCCTACGAGCAGTACTTC
J gene: TRBJ1-6; D gene: NA; clone size: few; V gene: TRBV6-2/TRBV6-3; CDR3 protein: CASSPRTYNSPLHF; CDR3 DNA: TGTGCCAGCAGCCCTCGGACCTATAATTCACCCCTCCACTTT
J gene: TRBJ2-1; D gene: NA; clone size: once; V gene: TRBV9; CDR3 protein: CASSGLLPSNEQFF; CDR3 DNA: TGTGCCAGCAGTGGACTACTCCCCTCCAATGAGCAGTTCTTC
J gene: TRBJ2-5; D gene: TRBD1; clone size: NA; V gene: TRBV5-1; CDR3 protein: CASSPMTGGAAETQYF; CDR3 DNA: TGCGCCAGCAGCCCAATGACAGGGGGCGCAGCAGAGACCCAGTACTTC
J gene: TRBJ2-1; D gene: TRBD1; clone size: NA; V gene: TRBV7-2; CDR3 protein: CSSSLWTGNEQFF; CDR3 DNA: TGTTCCAGCAGCTTATGGACAGGCAATGAGCAGTTCTTC
J gene: TRBJ1-6; D gene: NA; clone size: NA; V gene: TRBV15; CDR3 protein: CATSREGKNSPLHF; CDR3 DNA: TGTGCCACCAGCAGAGAGGGGAAAAATTCACCCCTCCACTTT
J gene: TRBJ2-1; D gene: NA; clone size: NA; V gene: TRBV5-1; CDR3 protein: CASSADGGPNEQFF; CDR3 DNA: TGCGCCAGCAGCGCTGACGGGGGGCCCAATGAGCAGTTCTTC
J gene: TRBJ2-6; D gene: NA; clone size: few; V gene: TRBV7-2; CDR3 protein: CASTGVVGANVLTF; CDR3 DNA: TGTGCCAGCACCGGGGTGGTAGGGGCCAACGTCCTGACTTTC
J gene: TRBJ2-5; D gene: NA; clone size: NA; V gene: TRBV7-2; CDR3 protein: CASSPRTGRGETQYF; CDR3 DNA: TGTGCCAGCAGTCCCCGGACAGGGAGGGGAGAGACCCAGTACTTC
J gene: TRBJ2-7; D gene: TRBD1; clone size: NA; V gene: TRBV20-1; CDR3 protein: CSVQTGGTYEQYF; CDR3 DNA: TGCAGTGTTCAGACAGGGGGCACTTACGAGCAGTACTTC
J gene: TRBJ1-2; D gene: NA; clone size: NA; V gene: TRBV6-5; CDR3 protein: CASSYGVRKLDYGYTF; CDR3 DNA: TGTGCCAGCAGTTACGGCGTCAGGAAATTGGACTATGGCTACACCTTC
J gene: TRBJ1-5; D gene: NA; clone size: NA; V gene: TRBV20-1; CDR3 protein: CSARGAGIQPQHF; CDR3 DNA: TGCAGTGCTAGAGGGGCAGGGATTCAGCCCCAGCATTTT
J gene: TRBJ2-5; D gene: TRBD2; clone size: NA; V gene: TRBV20-1; CDR3 protein: CSATTSGDTGETQYF; CDR3 DNA: TGCAGTGCAACGACTAGCGGGGATACGGGGGAGACCCAGTACTTC
J gene: TRBJ2-4; D gene: NA; clone size: NA; V gene: TRBV18; CDR3 protein: CASSPRDSWGKNIQYF; CDR3 DNA: TGTGCCAGCTCACCACGGGACTCCTGGGGCAAAAACATTCAGTACTTC